One sample yielded the 14 T cell receptor beta chains listed below, sequenced in a study of CD8+ T cells in alopecia areata. Documented treatment: oral pan-JAK inhibitor, 5-10 mg twice daily. Extraction and reverse transcription of RNA yielded cDNA as the sequencing template. The assay was immunoSEQ multiplex PCR, and TCRdb's table has in-frame clones only and misses some. The sample carries roughly 100,000 clones, around 84% recorded once. Sequences were derived from CD8+ T cells sorted from blood, sampled at roughly week 30, from a patient treated with tofacitinib. These receptors were obtained from a human donor with alopecia areata.

V and J are TRBV10-3 and TRBJ2-7; no definite D call. This CDR3 has 14 amino acids. Germline V lookup: CDR1 ENHRY, CDR2 SYGVKD. Deletions cut 3 bases from V and 0 bases from J, with 9 bases between. The DNA for the CDR3 is TGTGCCATCAGTGATGCCTGGGACTCCTACGAGCAGTACTTC. Translation gives CAISDAWDSYEQYF.

V usage is TRBV5-1 and J usage is TRBJ2-7; D possibly corresponds to TRBD2 (6 bases). CDR1 is SGHRS, CDR2 YFSETQ, per germline. The CDR3 is made up of 14 amino acids. Trimming took off 6 bases at V and 4 bases at J, with 17 bases between the two ends. The CDR3 coding sequence is TGCGCCAGCAACTGGGTTAGCGGAGATTACGAGCAGTACTTC. Translating gives CASNWVSGDYEQYF. The full variable domain, rest sourced from reference TRBV5-1 and TRBJ2-7, is KAGVTQTPRYLIKTRGQQVTLSCSPISGHRSVSWYQQTPGQGLQFLFEYFSETQRNKGNFPGRFSGRQFSNSRSEMNVSTLELGDSALYLCASNWVSGDYEQYFGPGTRLTVT.

This clone was counted a few times. The chain employs TRBV23-1 and TRBJ2-7; 9 bases are shared with TRBD1. TRBV23-1 is an ORF, and what it does is uncertain. This CDR3 spans 14 amino acids. J gave up 4 bases and V 9 bases, and 10 bases lay outside the gene matches. The CDR3 DNA reads as TGCGCCAGTGGATCCCACAGGGGGCATTACGAGCAGTACTTC. Its translation: CASGSHRGHYEQYF.

V is TRBV7-6 and J is TRBJ2-1; 8 nucleotides align to TRBD2. Germline lookup yields CDR1 SGHVS and CDR2 FNYEAQ. The CDR3 has 16 residues. After removal of 1 base from V and 4 bases from J, the junction contained 6 bases not matched to a gene. In DNA, the CDR3 is TGTGCCAGCAGCTTAGGGTCGAGCGGGGGTTACAATGAGCAGTTCTTC. It translates to CASSLGSSGGYNEQFF.

The chain combines TRBV6-4 with TRBJ1-4; D gene uncertain. There are 13 residues in the CDR3. Trimming removed 8 bases at V and 5 bases at J, with 12 bases between. CDR1 MRHNA and CDR2 SNTAGT come from the germline V gene. In DNA, the CDR3 is TGTGCCAGCGTAAGGGAGGTAAATGAAAAACTGTTTTTT. Translating it yields CASVREVNEKLFF.

This chain connects TRBV20-1 to TRBJ1-2; D uncertain. The CDR3 is 11 residues long. CDR1 is DFQATT and CDR2 is SNEGSKA in the germline V gene (reference sequence). Deletions cut 0 bases from V and 8 bases from J, with 7 bases between. The CDR3 reads CSARDNEGYTF. The CDR3 DNA follows: TGCAGTGCTAGAGATAACGAGGGCTACACCTTC.

This clone was detected once. The chain carries TRBV9 and TRBJ2-3, with 7 bases matching TRBD2. The germline V gene has CDR1 SGDLS and CDR2 YYNGEE. The CDR3 is 15 amino acids. With V trimmed by 4 bases and J by 2 bases, 7 bases remained unmatched. This CDR3 reads CASSTRDYNTDTQYF. CDR3 sequence (DNA): TGTGCCAGCAGCACCCGGGACTACAACACAGATACGCAGTATTTT.

The chain links TRBV11-2 to TRBJ2-1, with TRBD2 matching 8 bases. The CDR3 is 15 residues long. In germline, CDR1 is SGHAT, CDR2 FQNNGV. The V gene end was trimmed by 6 bases and the J gene end by 9 bases; junction bases not matched to a gene: 13. The CDR3 DNA is TGTGCCAGCAGTTACCAATATAGCGGGGAGGTTGAGCAGTTCTTC. This gives the protein CASSYQYSGEVEQFF.

This clone was counted between two and nine times. The chain combines TRBV7-6 with TRBJ2-1; TRBD2 might be the D (6 bases). V was clipped by 3 bases and J by 8 bases, with 11 bases between them. CDR1 and CDR2 (germline): SGHVS, FNYEAQ. The CDR3 covers 13 residues. CDR3 residues: CASSFGTRDEQFF. In nucleotides, the CDR3 is TGTGCCAGCAGCTTCGGGACTCGTGATGAGCAGTTCTTC. Full variable domain (missing parts from reference TRBV7-6 and TRBJ2-1): GAGVSQSPRYKVTKRGQDVALRCDPISGHVSLYWYRQALGQGPEFLTYFNYEAQQDKSGLPNDRFSAERPEGSISTLTIQRTEQRDSAMYRCASSFGTRDEQFFGPGTRLTVL.

The rearrangement uses TRBV7-8 and TRBJ2-1; TRBD2 agrees at 10 bases. The J segment lost 4 bases and the V segment lost 4 bases, leaving 4 bases of the junction unmatched. This CDR3 comprises 15 residues. Germline-derived CDR1 and CDR2 are SGHVS and FQNEAQ. The CDR3 DNA sequence: TGTGCCAGCAGCTCTCCTAGCGGGAGTTACAATGAGCAGTTCTTC. This gives the protein CASSSPSGSYNEQFF.

The gene calls are TRBV9 and TRBJ1-1; 9 nucleotides match TRBD1. Germline trimming cut 3 bases from V and 4 bases from J; bases unmatched to any gene: 4. This CDR3 is 14 amino acids long. Germline V CDR1 and CDR2: SGDLS, YYNGEE. The CDR3 loop reads CASSETGGTTEAFF. The CDR3 nucleotides read TGTGCCAGCAGCGAGACAGGGGGAACCACTGAAGCTTTCTTT.

This chain connects TRBV29-1 to TRBJ2-7, with D tentatively TRBD2 (6 bases). The CDR3 totals 12 residues. V lost 3 bases and J lost 3, with 9 bases in between. Germline CDR1 is SQVTM and CDR2 is ANQGSEA. Written as DNA, the CDR3 is TGCAGCGTTGAGGAGGGTTACTACGAGCAGTACTTC. It is translated as CSVEEGYYEQYF.

The chain employs TRBV10-3 and TRBJ2-7; maybe TRBD1 (6 bases). CDR3 length: 14 residues. The V gene's germline CDR1 is ENHRY and CDR2 SYGVKD. Trimming removed 7 bases at V and 1 base at J, with 14 bases between. Here the CDR3 reads CAITETGASYEQYF. The CDR3 DNA sequence: TGTGCCATCACCGAGACAGGCGCTTCCTACGAGCAGTACTTC.

V is TRBV19 and J is TRBJ2-1; D gene uncertain. In germline, CDR1 is LNHDA, CDR2 SQIVND (reference sequence). V was trimmed by 1 base and J by 0 bases, leaving 7 bases between them. The CDR3 loop spans 15 amino acids. This CDR3 reads CASSIGWGSYNEQFF. The CDR3 coding sequence is TGTGCCAGTAGTATAGGGTGGGGCTCCTACAATGAGCAGTTCTTC.